The present T cell receptor beta chain was sequenced within a study of blood T cells in healthy people across ages. The second PCR ran about 6 to 12 cycles with a sample-barcoded 5' primer and J-beta primers. Each CDR3 protein gets one entry after TCRdb re-called the 5' RACE reads with MiXCR. This table holds hundreds of thousands of distinct CDR3 sequences, approximately 60% found once. In its sample, this clonotype was seen a few times. A junction boundary mismatches the germline segment, possibly from a read error. The specimen sequenced was blood. This sequence was found in a man between 35 and 55 years old in good health.

This CDR3 reads CASSQGTSGTYEQYF. Here the CDR3 DNA reads TGTGCCAGCAGCCAAGGAACTAGCGGGACCTACGAGCAGTACTTC. The chain has TRBV4-3 and TRBJ2-7, with 10 bases that match TRBD2. Germline-derived CDR1 and CDR2 are LGHNA and YSLEER. This CDR3 has 15 amino acids.